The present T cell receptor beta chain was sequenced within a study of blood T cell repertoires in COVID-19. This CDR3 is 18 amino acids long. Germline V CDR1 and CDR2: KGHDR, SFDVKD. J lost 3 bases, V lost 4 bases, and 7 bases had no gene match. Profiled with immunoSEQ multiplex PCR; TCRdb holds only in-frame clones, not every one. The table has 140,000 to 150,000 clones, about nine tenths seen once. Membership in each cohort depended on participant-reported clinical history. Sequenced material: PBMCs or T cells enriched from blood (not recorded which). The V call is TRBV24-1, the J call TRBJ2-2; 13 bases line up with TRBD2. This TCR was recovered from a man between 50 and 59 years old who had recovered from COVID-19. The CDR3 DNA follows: TGTGCCACCAGTGACGAGACTAGCGGGGGGCCTTACACCGGGGAGCTGTTTTTT. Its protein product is CATSDETSGGPYTGELFF.